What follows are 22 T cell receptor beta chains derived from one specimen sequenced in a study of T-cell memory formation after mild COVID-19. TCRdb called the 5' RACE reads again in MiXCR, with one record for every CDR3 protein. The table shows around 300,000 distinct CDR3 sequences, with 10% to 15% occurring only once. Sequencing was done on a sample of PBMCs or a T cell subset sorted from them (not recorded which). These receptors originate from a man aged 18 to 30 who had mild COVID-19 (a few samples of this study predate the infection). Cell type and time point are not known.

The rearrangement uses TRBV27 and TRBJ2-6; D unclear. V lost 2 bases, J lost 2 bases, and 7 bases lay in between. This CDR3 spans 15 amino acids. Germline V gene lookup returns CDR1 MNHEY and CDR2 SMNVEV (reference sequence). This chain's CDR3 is CASSLRATGANVLTF. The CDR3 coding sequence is TGTGCCAGCAGTTTAAGGGCAACTGGGGCCAACGTCCTGACTTTC.

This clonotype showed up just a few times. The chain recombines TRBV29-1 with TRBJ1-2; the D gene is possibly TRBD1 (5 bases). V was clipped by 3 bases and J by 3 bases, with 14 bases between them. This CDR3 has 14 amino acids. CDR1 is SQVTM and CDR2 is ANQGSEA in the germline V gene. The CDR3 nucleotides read TGCAGCGTTGAGGTGGGGCAGGGCGACTATGGCTACACCTTC. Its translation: CSVEVGQGDYGYTF. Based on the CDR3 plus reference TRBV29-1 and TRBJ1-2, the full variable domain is SAVISQKPSRDICQRGTSLTIQCQVDSQVTMMFWYRQQPGQSLTLIATANQGSEATYESGFVIDKFPISRPNLTFSTLTVSNMSPEDSSIYLCSVEVGQGDYGYTFGSGTRLTVV.

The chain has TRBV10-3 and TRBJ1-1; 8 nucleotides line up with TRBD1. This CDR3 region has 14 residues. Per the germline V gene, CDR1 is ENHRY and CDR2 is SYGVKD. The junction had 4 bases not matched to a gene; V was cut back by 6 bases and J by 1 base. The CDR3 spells CAIRGQGSNTEAFF. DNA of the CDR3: TGTGCCATCAGAGGACAGGGATCGAACACTGAAGCTTTCTTT.

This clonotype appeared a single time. CDR3 sequence reads: CASAATTETQYF. CDR3 DNA sequence: TGTGCCAGCGCTGCTACGACGGAGACCCAGTACTTC. This rearrangement joins TRBV6-2 or TRBV6-3 to TRBJ2-5; D gene unclear. Germline values: CDR1 MNHEY, CDR2 SVGEGT. V was shortened by 8 bases and J by 5 bases, with 12 bases between the two germline ends. This CDR3 is 12 amino acids long.

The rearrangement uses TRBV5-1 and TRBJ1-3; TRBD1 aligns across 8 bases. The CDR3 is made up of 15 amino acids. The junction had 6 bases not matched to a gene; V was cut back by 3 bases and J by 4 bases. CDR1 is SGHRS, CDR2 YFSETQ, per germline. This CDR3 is CASSWWTGRGNTIYF. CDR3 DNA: TGCGCCAGCAGCTGGTGGACAGGGAGAGGAAACACCATATATTTT.

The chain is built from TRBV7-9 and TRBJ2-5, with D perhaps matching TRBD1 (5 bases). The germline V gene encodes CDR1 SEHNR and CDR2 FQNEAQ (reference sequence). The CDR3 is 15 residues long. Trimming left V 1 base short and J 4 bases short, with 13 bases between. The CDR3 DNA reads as TGTGCCAGCAGCTTAGTTCAGGGTCTGGGAGAGACCCAGTACTTC. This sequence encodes CASSLVQGLGETQYF.

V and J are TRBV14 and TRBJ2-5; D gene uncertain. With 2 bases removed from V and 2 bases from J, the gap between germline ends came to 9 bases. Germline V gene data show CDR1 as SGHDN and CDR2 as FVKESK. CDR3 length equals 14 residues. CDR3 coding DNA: TGTGCCAGCAGCCAACGTCAATTTCAAGAGACCCAGTACTTC. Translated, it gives CASSQRQFQETQYF. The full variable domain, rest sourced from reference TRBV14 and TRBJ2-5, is EAGVTQFPSHSVIEKGQTVTLRCDPISGHDNLYWYRRVMGKEIKFLLHFVKESKQDESGMPNNRFLAERTGGTYSTLKVQPAELEDSGVYFCASSQRQFQETQYFGPGTRLLVL.

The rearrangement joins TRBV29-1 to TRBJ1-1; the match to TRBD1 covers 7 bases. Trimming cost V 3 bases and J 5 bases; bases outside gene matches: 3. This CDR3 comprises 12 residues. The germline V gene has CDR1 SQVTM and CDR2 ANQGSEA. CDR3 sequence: CSVEYRGTEAFF. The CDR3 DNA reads TGCAGCGTTGAGTACAGGGGTACTGAAGCTTTCTTT.

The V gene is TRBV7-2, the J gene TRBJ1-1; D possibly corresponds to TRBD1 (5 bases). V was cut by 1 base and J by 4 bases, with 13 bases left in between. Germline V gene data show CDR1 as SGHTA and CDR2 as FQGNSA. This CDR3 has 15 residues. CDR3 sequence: CASSLGPPGTTEAFF. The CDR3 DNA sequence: TGTGCCAGCAGCTTAGGTCCCCCAGGGACCACTGAAGCTTTCTTT.

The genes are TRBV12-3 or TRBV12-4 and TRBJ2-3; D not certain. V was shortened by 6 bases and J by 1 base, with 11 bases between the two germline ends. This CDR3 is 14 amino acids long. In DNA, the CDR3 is TGTGCCAGCAGCTTTGAGGCTCGCACAGATACGCAGTATTTT. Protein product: CASSFEARTDTQYF.

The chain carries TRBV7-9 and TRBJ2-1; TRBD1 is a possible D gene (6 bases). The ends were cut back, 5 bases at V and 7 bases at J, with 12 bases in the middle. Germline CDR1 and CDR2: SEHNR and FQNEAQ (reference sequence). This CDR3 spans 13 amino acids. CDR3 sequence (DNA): TGTGCCAGCAGCCTCAGGGGTACTAATGAGCAGTTCTTC. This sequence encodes CASSLRGTNEQFF.

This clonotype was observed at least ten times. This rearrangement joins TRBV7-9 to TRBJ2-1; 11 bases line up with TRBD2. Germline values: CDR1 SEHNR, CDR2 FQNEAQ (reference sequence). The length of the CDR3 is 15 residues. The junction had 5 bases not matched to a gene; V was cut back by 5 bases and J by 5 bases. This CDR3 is CASSPRLAGNNEQFF. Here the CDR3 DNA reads TGTGCCAGCAGCCCTAGACTAGCGGGGAACAATGAGCAGTTCTTC.

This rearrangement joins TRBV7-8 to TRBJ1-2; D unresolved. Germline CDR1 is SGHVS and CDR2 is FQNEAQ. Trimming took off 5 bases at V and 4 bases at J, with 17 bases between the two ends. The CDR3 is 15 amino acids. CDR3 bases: TGTGCCAGCAGCCCGATGGATTTTAGGGCCTATGGCTACACCTTC. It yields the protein CASSPMDFRAYGYTF. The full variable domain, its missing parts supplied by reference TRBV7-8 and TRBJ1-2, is GAGVSQSPRYKVAKRGQDVALRCDPISGHVSLFWYQQALGQGPEFLTYFQNEAQLDKSGLPSDRFFAERPEGSVSTLKIQRTQQEDSAVYLCASSPMDFRAYGYTFGSGTRLTVV.

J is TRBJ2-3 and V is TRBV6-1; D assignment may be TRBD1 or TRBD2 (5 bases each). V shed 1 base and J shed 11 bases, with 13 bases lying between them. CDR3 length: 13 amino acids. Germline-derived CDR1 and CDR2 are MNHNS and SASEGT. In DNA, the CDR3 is TGTGCCAGCAGTGAAGGCTGGGGCCGGGGGCAGTATTTT. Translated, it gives CASSEGWGRGQYF.

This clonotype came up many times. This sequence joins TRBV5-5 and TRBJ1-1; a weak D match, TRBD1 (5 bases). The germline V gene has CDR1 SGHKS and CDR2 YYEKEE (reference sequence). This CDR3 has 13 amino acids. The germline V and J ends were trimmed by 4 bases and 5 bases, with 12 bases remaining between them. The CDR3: CASSLGGDTEAFF. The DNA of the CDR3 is TGTGCCAGCAGCCTGGGGGGGGATACTGAAGCTTTCTTT.

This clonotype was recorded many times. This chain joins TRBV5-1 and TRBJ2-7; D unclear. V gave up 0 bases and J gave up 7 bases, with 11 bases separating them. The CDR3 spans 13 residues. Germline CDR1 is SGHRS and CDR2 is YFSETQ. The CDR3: CASSLGDILEQYF. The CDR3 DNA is TGCGCCAGCAGCTTGGGGGATATCCTGGAGCAGTACTTC.

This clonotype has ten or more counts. The CDR3 is CASSQRETQYF. DNA for the CDR3: TGTGCCAGCAGCCAAAGGGAGACCCAGTACTTC. The rearrangement links TRBV7-2 to TRBJ2-5; D is undetermined. Germline V gives CDR1 SGHTA, CDR2 FQGNSA. The germline V and J ends were trimmed by 5 bases and 5 bases, with 6 bases remaining between them. This CDR3 comprises 11 residues. Using reference TRBV7-2 and TRBJ2-5 for the parts outside the CDR3, the full variable domain is GAGVSQSPSNKVTEKGKDVELRCDPISGHTALYWYRQSLGQGLEFLIYFQGNSAPDKSGLPSDRFSAERTGGSVSTLTIQRTQQEDSAVYLCASSQRETQYFGPGTRLLVL.

CDR3 sequence: CASEAGNGNTEAFF. The CDR3 region has the DNA TGTGCCAGTGAAGCAGGGAACGGGAACACTGAAGCTTTCTTT. The rearrangement uses TRBV27 and TRBJ1-1; D may be TRBD1 (5 bases). Germline V gene lookup returns CDR1 MNHEY and CDR2 SMNVEV (reference sequence). The CDR3 is 14 residues long. Between the trimmed V and J ends, which lost 9 bases and 1 base, there was a span of 15 bases.

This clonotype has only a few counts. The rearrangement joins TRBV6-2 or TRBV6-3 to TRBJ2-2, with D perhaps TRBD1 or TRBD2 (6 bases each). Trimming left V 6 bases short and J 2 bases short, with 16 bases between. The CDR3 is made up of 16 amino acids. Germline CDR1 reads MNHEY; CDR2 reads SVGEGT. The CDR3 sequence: CASSKRGGLNTGELFF. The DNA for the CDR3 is TGTGCCAGCAGCAAACGAGGGGGACTCAACACCGGGGAGCTGTTTTTT.

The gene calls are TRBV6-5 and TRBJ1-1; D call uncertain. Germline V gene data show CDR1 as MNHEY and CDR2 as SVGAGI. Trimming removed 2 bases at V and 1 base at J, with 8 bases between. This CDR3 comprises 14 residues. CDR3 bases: TGTGCCAGCAGTTACGTCCCGTCGAACACTGAAGCTTTCTTT. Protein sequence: CASSYVPSNTEAFF.

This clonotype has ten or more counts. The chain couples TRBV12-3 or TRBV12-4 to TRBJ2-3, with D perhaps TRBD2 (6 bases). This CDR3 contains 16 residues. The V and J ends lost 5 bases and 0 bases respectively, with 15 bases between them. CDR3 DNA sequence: TGTGCCAGCAGTCCATTGGGACTCCGAAGCACAGATACGCAGTATTTT. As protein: CASSPLGLRSTDTQYF.

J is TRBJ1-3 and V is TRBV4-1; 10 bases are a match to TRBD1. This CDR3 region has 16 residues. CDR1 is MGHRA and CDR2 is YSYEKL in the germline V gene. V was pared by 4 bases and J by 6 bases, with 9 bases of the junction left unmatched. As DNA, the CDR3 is TGCGCCAGCAGCCCTTATTGGACAGGGGGGCAAAACACCATATATTTT. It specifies CASSPYWTGGQNTIYF.